Listed here are 28 T cell receptor beta chains from one sample, sequenced in a study of early T cells in non-severe SARS-CoV-2 infection (dated by TCRdb to about 2021). The library relied on 5' RACE. TCRdb records NextSeq 500 as the sequencer. TCRdb took the public reads, trimmed them with fastp at Q25, ran MiXCR for clone calling and kept in-frame beta chains. Rows are unified per CDR3 protein, each entry keeping the most common DNA and genes. This sample gives about 85,000 distinct CDR3 sequences in total; under 15% of them show up just once. Jointly, the top ten make up around 7% of the sample. Sequences were obtained from whole blood. These receptors all come from an adult who was a healthcare worker with PCR-confirmed SARS-CoV-2 infection or an uninfected control (not recorded which).

This clonotype was recorded a few times. The chain combines TRBV5-1 with TRBJ2-1; D is perhaps TRBD2 (5 bases). Germline V CDR1 and CDR2: SGHRS, YFSETQ. The CDR3 consists of 16 residues. The V end was cut by 4 bases, the J end by 4 bases, with 18 bases between. CDR3: CASSHAPGLLYNEQFF. As DNA, the CDR3 is TGCGCCAGCAGCCACGCCCCGGGATTACTTTACAATGAGCAGTTCTTC.

The table lists this clonotype with a few counts. The genes are TRBV27 and TRBJ1-1; no firm D call. Germline V lookup: CDR1 MNHEY, CDR2 SMNVEV (reference sequence). This CDR3 contains 14 residues. Trimming removed 2 bases at V and 2 bases at J, with 9 bases between. As DNA, the CDR3 is TGTGCCAGCAGTTTAGTATTAGGAAACACTGAAGCTTTCTTT. This translates into CASSLVLGNTEAFF.

This clonotype was seen only a few times. DNA of the CDR3: TGTGCCAGCTCACCACCCAGGTTCCCCTACGAGCAGTACTTC. Protein product: CASSPPRFPYEQYF. V usage is TRBV18 and J usage is TRBJ2-7; D is unclear. The CDR3 is made up of 14 amino acids. Germline V gene data show CDR1 as KGHSH and CDR2 as LQKENI. V gave up 0 bases and J gave up 2 bases, with 8 bases separating them.

The chain links TRBV28 to TRBJ1-1; TRBD1 aligns across 7 bases. The CDR3 is 16 residues long. CDR1 is MDHEN, CDR2 SYDVKM, per germline. The V segment lost 11 bases and the J segment 1 base; nucleotides outside the gene matches: 16. This CDR3 reads CAGPWTGKEKNTEAFF. As DNA, the CDR3 is TGTGCCGGCCCTTGGACAGGAAAAGAAAAGAACACTGAAGCTTTCTTT.

This clonotype was seen only a few times. The chain is built from TRBV18 and TRBJ2-2, with D unclear. Germline V gives CDR1 KGHSH, CDR2 LQKENI. With 0 bases removed from V and 7 bases from J, the gap between germline ends came to 6 bases. CDR3 length: 13 amino acids. CDR3 in DNA: TGTGCCAGCTCACCACCAGGGTACGGGGAGCTGTTTTTT. This translates into CASSPPGYGELFF.

This clonotype has a count of ten or more. The chain joins TRBV30 to TRBJ2-7, with D perhaps TRBD1 or TRBD2 (5 bases each). Germline V gene lookup returns CDR1 GTSNPN and CDR2 SVGIG (reference sequence). Trimming removed 1 base at V and 6 bases at J, with 22 bases between. The CDR3 is 16 residues long. The CDR3 reads CAWSAPHGASAPEQYF. CDR3 in DNA: TGTGCCTGGAGTGCCCCACACGGGGCCTCGGCACCCGAGCAGTACTTC.

The sample holds a few counts of this clonotype. This chain uses TRBV7-6 with TRBJ1-6, with D tentatively TRBD1 (5 bases). The CDR3 is 13 amino acids. The V gene's germline CDR1 is SGHVS and CDR2 FNYEAQ. The V gene lost 9 bases and the J gene lost 8 bases, with 14 bases spanning the gap. The CDR3 DNA reads TGTGCCAGTAACCGGGACCAGGATTCACCCCTCCACTTT. Translated: CASNRDQDSPLHF.

The genes are TRBV19 and TRBJ2-3, with unresolved D. Germline values: CDR1 LNHDA, CDR2 SQIVND (reference sequence). The CDR3 is made up of 14 amino acids. The ends were cut back, 5 bases at V and 5 bases at J, with 14 bases in the middle. The CDR3 reads CASSPSATRDTQYF. The DNA for the CDR3 is TGTGCCAGTAGTCCCTCGGCAACCCGAGATACGCAGTATTTT.

The chain combines TRBV4-1 with TRBJ2-3; D call uncertain. V gave up 0 bases and J gave up 9 bases, with 7 bases separating them. CDR3 length equals 12 residues. Germline V gene lookup returns CDR1 MGHRA and CDR2 YSYEKL. The CDR3 DNA is TGCGCCAGCAGCCAAGAGGGTCACACGCAGTATTTT. This codes for CASSQEGHTQYF.

This chain links TRBV27 with TRBJ2-1; the match to TRBD2 covers 7 bases. Germline-derived CDR1 and CDR2 are MNHEY and SMNVEV (reference sequence). This CDR3 is 12 amino acids long. After removal of 10 bases from V and 1 base from J, the junction contained 1 base not matched to a gene. CDR3 loop: CATSGSYNEQFF. DNA of the CDR3: TGTGCCACTAGCGGTTCCTACAATGAGCAGTTCTTC.

The chain has TRBV27 and TRBJ1-3, with D unresolved. V gave up 6 bases and J gave up 0 bases, with 15 bases separating them. CDR1 and CDR2 from the germline V gene are MNHEY and SMNVEV (reference sequence). The CDR3 extends over 16 amino acids. The CDR3 nucleotides are TGTGCCAGCAGCTTTCGGGAGCCCAGCTCTGGAAACACCATATATTTT. Residues: CASSFREPSSGNTIYF.

A few counts support this clonotype. The chain couples TRBV5-1 to TRBJ2-3, with 9 bases fitting TRBD1. This CDR3 is built from 15 residues. Per the germline V gene, CDR1 is SGHRS and CDR2 is YFSETQ. V was clipped by 2 bases and J by 4 bases; unmatched bases: 5. CDR3 sequence: CASSFGTGSADTQYF. CDR3 DNA: TGCGCCAGCAGCTTCGGGACAGGGTCGGCAGATACGCAGTATTTT.

This clonotype occurred a few times. The V call is TRBV7-9, the J call TRBJ1-4; no clear D gene. Germline CDR1 and CDR2: SEHNR and FQNEAQ (reference sequence). The CDR3 runs to 13 residues. The ends were cut back, 5 bases at V and 8 bases at J, with 12 bases in the middle. The CDR3 region has the DNA TGTGCCAGCAGCCCCGTCGGACGGGAAAAACTGTTTTTT. Its translation: CASSPVGREKLFF.

In this sample, this clonotype turned up a few times. Compared with germline, one end of the junction differs, possibly owing to a read error. The gene calls are TRBV11-3 and TRBJ2-5; the match to TRBD2 covers 7 bases. CDR3 length: 13 residues. Per germline, CDR1 SGHNT and CDR2 YENEEA. CDR3 DNA: TGTGCCAGCAGCCGAAGGACTAGGGGACCCCTATGGTTC. Its translation: CASSRRTRGPLWF.

V usage is TRBV12-3 or TRBV12-4 and J usage is TRBJ2-1, with 13 bases aligning to TRBD2. CDR3 length: 16 amino acids. Trimming at V came to 6 bases and at J to 5 bases, leaving 7 bases not matched to a gene. The CDR3 spells CASSRTGTSGNNEQFF. CDR3 sequence (DNA): TGTGCCAGCAGCCGAACCGGGACTAGCGGGAACAATGAGCAGTTCTTC.

This sequence joins TRBV28 and TRBJ2-2; D perhaps matches TRBD1 (7 bases). CDR3 length equals 15 residues. The V and J ends lost 8 bases and 9 bases respectively, with 22 bases between them. Germline V gives CDR1 MDHEN, CDR2 SYDVKM. In nucleotides, the CDR3 is TGTGCCAGCCTTCTGGGGGGCAGGGGGAATAGGGAGCTGTTTTTT. Its protein product is CASLLGGRGNRELFF.

The chain employs TRBV19 and TRBJ2-1; 7 bases fit TRBD2. V lost 9 bases, J lost 0 bases, and 5 bases stayed unmatched. CDR3 length: 14 residues. CDR1 is LNHDA and CDR2 is SQIVND in the germline V gene (reference sequence). CDR3 residues: CASQGGSSYNEQFF. In nucleotides, the CDR3 is TGTGCCAGCCAGGGCGGGAGCTCCTACAATGAGCAGTTCTTC. Supplemented by reference TRBV19 and TRBJ2-1, the full variable domain reads DGGITQSPKYLFRKEGQNVTLSCEQNLNHDAMYWYRQDPGQGLRLIYYSQIVNDFQKGDIAEGYSVSREKKESFPLTVTSAQKNPTAFYLCASQGGSSYNEQFFGPGTRLTVL.

The chain employs TRBV7-9 and TRBJ1-2; unclear D gene. The CDR3 runs 16 residues. V was shortened by 5 bases and J by 8 bases, with 24 bases between the two germline ends. Germline V gives CDR1 SEHNR, CDR2 FQNEAQ (reference sequence). In DNA, the CDR3 is TGTGCCAGCAGCCCCCCCCTCGCGGCACAAGTCTTCGGCTACACCTTC. This codes for CASSPPLAAQVFGYTF.

This clonotype has ten or more counts. The chain employs TRBV5-1 and TRBJ2-5, with D unclear. Trimming cost V 1 base and J 5 bases, with 9 bases left between them. The CDR3 has 13 residues. Germline CDR1 is SGHRS and CDR2 is YFSETQ. CDR3 in amino acids: CASSLTPRETQYF. DNA for the CDR3: TGCGCCAGCAGCTTGACTCCACGGGAGACCCAGTACTTC.

This chain links TRBV16 with TRBJ1-4; D remains unclear. From germline, CDR1 is KGHSY and CDR2 FQNENV. With 4 bases removed from V and 8 bases from J, the gap between germline ends came to 14 bases. The CDR3 has 14 amino acids. The CDR3 region is CASSPRAVGEKLFF. In nucleotides, the CDR3 is TGTGCCAGCAGCCCAAGGGCAGTCGGGGAAAAACTGTTTTTT.

This clonotype was counted a few times. This sequence joins TRBV30 and TRBJ1-5; possibly TRBD1 for D (5 bases). This CDR3 spans 13 amino acids. V was clipped by 2 bases and J by 6 bases, with 11 bases between them. The V gene's germline CDR1 is GTSNPN and CDR2 SVGIG (reference sequence). The CDR3 loop is CAWSLGEGQPQHF. The CDR3 bases are TGTGCCTGGAGTTTGGGGGAAGGTCAGCCCCAGCATTTT.

This clonotype appeared a few times. The chain uses TRBV3-1 and TRBJ1-1, with D possibly matching TRBD1 (5 bases). CDR1 and CDR2 (germline): LGHDT, YNNKEL (reference sequence). The CDR3 length is 17 residues. Trimming left V 4 bases short and J 0 bases short, with 18 bases between. CDR3 residues: CASSPGALKALNTEAFF. As DNA, the CDR3 is TGTGCCAGCAGCCCCGGGGCCTTGAAAGCCCTGAACACTGAAGCTTTCTTT.

This clonotype was observed at least ten times. The chain couples TRBV20-1 to TRBJ2-1; D ambiguous. The CDR3 contains 12 residues. The germline gives CDR1 DFQATT, CDR2 SNEGSKA (reference sequence). Trimming took 5 bases from V and 3 from J, leaving 8 bases between them. The CDR3 DNA reads as TGCAGTGCTCTACCGGGCTACAATGAGCAGTTCTTC. It codes for CSALPGYNEQFF.

CDR3 coding DNA: TGTGCCAGCAGTTTAATGTTCCAACCCGAGGGGGGCTACACCTTC. Amino acid sequence: CASSLMFQPEGGYTF. The chain has TRBV12-3 or TRBV12-4 and TRBJ1-2; D is perhaps TRBD1 (5 bases). The V and J ends lost 2 bases and 8 bases respectively, with 18 bases between them. The CDR3 is 15 residues long.

This clonotype occurred a few times. V gene TRBV7-3 combines with J gene TRBJ2-2; 8 bases agree with TRBD2. The CDR3 is 15 amino acids. Germline V gives CDR1 SGHTA, CDR2 FQGTGA. V shed 3 bases and J 4 bases; nucleotides not matched to a gene: 4. The CDR3 nucleotides read TGTGCCAGCAGCTTGGCGGGAGGTAGCACCGGGGAGCTGTTTTTT. Its protein is CASSLAGGSTGELFF.

The chain has TRBV29-1 and TRBJ2-1; 10 nucleotides line up with TRBD2. V shed 3 bases and J 4 bases; nucleotides not matched to a gene: 9. Looked up from germline, CDR1 is SQVTM and CDR2 is ANQGSEA. The length of the CDR3 is 16 residues. In DNA form, the CDR3 reads TGCAGCGTTGACCAACCAGGACTAGCGGCGTACAATGAGCAGTTCTTC. Its translation: CSVDQPGLAAYNEQFF.

This clonotype was found many times. The chain joins TRBV24-1 to TRBJ2-5; D assignment may be TRBD1 or TRBD2 (7 bases each). Germline V lookup: CDR1 KGHDR, CDR2 SFDVKD. The CDR3 is 15 amino acids. V was trimmed by 5 bases and J by 2 bases, leaving 14 bases between them. CDR3 loop: CATSGGGTAQETQYF. The CDR3 region has the DNA TGTGCCACCAGTGGGGGGGGGACAGCGCAAGAGACCCAGTACTTC.

This clonotype was detected only a few times. The J gene is TRBJ1-5, the V gene TRBV18; unclear D gene. The CDR3 has 14 residues. V lost 2 bases and J lost 3, with 8 bases in between. Per germline, CDR1 KGHSH and CDR2 LQKENI. CDR3 amino acids: CASSPGQFNQPQHF. The DNA for the CDR3 is TGTGCCAGCTCACCAGGGCAGTTCAATCAGCCCCAGCATTTT.